This TCR beta chain was recorded in a study of Graves' ophthalmopathy and Graves' hyperthyroidism. Per the germline V gene, CDR1 is SGHAT and CDR2 is FQNNGV. CDR3 length equals 15 residues. The ends lost 5 bases at V and 7 bases at J; junction bases unmatched: 8. There are many counts of this clonotype. The sequenced template was RNA, covering the TCR beta CDR3 region. The first round was an RT-PCR with HTBI primers, and the second round was a multiplex PCR. TCRdb re-called the multiplex PCR reads through MiXCR, storing one row per CDR3 protein. The data hold roughly 400,000 distinct CDR3 sequences, with around 19% observed a single time.

The TCR comes from a woman younger than 35 with Graves' ophthalmopathy. The V gene is TRBV11-2, the J gene TRBJ2-2, with 9 bases aligning to TRBD1. Sequencing was carried out using peripheral blood. CDR3 region: CASSPNRGRGGELFF. In DNA form, the CDR3 reads TGTGCCAGCAGCCCCAACAGGGGGCGAGGCGGGGAGCTGTTTTTT.